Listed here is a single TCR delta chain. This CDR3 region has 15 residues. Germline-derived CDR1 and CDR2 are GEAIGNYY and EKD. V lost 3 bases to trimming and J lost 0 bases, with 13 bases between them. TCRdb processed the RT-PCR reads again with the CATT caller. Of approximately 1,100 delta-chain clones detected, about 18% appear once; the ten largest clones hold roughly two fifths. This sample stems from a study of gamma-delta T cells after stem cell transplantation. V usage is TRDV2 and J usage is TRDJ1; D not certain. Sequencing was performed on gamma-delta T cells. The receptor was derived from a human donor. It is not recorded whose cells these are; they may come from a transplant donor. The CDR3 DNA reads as TGTGCCTGTGACCCTCTTATGCCAGACACCGATAAACTCATCTTT. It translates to CACDPLMPDTDKLIF.